This T cell receptor beta chain was sequenced for a study of blood T cell repertoires in COVID-19 (dated by TCRdb to 2020 to 2022). As for the study more broadly: Collaborator samples came from the United States, Italy and Spain and covered acute and convalescent phases of COVID-19. The material from the prospective study consisted of cDNA or gDNA derived from T cells, B-cell-depleted T cells, or PBMCs. Deeply sampled blood TCRbeta repertoires from subjects exposed to, actively infected with, or recovered from COVID-19 were included in the dataset. The repertoires were made available in a free public database intended to serve as a resource for research on the immune response to SARS-CoV-2. Samples came from the ongoing ImmuneRACE study (first 160 participants) plus 1,254 subjects from 6 global collaborators. Sample metadata almost always included a de-identified subject ID, COVID-19 status, age in years and sex. Where available, HLA class I and class II types were taken from metadata supplied by the sample provider and were not determined by assay-based typing. Overall study outcomes, separate from this receptor: Clinical and demographic metadata were provided uncurated, with the amount varying by source and participant.

Notes on this clone: Its antigen has not been determined. Base qualities are missing; no much larger clone stands one base away. This CDR3 is also generated by other DNA sequences in the sample.

V and J are trimmed by 2 bases and 5 bases, and the gene matches miss 2 bases of the junction. Including the terminal cysteine and phenylalanine, the CDR3 comprises 13 residues. Just the 39-base CDR3 DNA is kept, in frame starting at base 1. Per the germline V gene (reference sequence), GTSNPN is the CDR1 and SVGIG is the CDR2. The immunoSEQ Assay, a bias-controlled multiplex PCR, was used to amplify TCRbeta CDR3 regions from genomic DNA. The original pipeline was this. The number of nucleated cells in each sample was estimated by amplification of reference gene primers within the assay. To quantify the absolute abundance of each unique TCRbeta CDR3 rearrangement, sequence reads were collapsed and filtered. For each sample, productive Simpson clonality was calculated as the square root of Simpson's diversity index across productive rearrangements. TCRdb stores this immuneACCESS table with in-frame sequences only. Part of the clones is absent; in the studies checked, under half of the shortfall reflects unresolved V genes, and no reason is known for the rest. V, J and clone size reflect that table, while D and trimming were determined from the DNA. A total of more than 250,000 clones appear in this sample, around 83% of them only once. Clones ranked in the top ten supply 5% of the sample.

Enrolling through a virtual design, the prospective study's participants ranged in age from roughly 18 to 100 years and lived across some 23 United States geographic areas. To assign participants to cohorts, the prospective study relied on clinical history that participants themselves reported in a screening survey and a study questionnaire. Exposed participants were defined as having been in contact with someone with a PCR-confirmed or clinician-diagnosed COVID-19 case within 2 weeks of study entry. In the prospective study, whole blood, serum and a nasopharyngeal or oropharyngeal swab were collected from each participant by mobile phlebotomists. Participants in the prospective study had the option to provide additional blood draws and questionnaires over a roughly 2-month period. Before DNA extraction, prospective study blood samples were shipped either frozen or at room temperature.

This receptor was taken from a man aged 35 to 55 who had been exposed to COVID-19. The chain is encoded by TRBV30 joined to TRBJ2-2, and TRBD1 matches 7 of the central bases. Sequencing was performed on PBMCs or T cells enriched from blood (not recorded which). Here is the DNA: TGTGCCTGGAGTCAGACAGGGACCGGGGAGCTGTTTTTT. The encoded protein is CAWSQTGTGELFF.